Listed below are T cell receptor beta chains from one sample, sequenced in a study of human T cells and chemical hapten exposure. TCRdb recomputed calls from the RACE reads with MiXCR, one row per CDR3 protein. This sample yields approximately 350,000 distinct CDR3 sequences, of which 6% to 7% are seen a single time; roughly 5.4% belongs to the top ten. Sample: whole blood, taken in connection with sensitization to the hapten diphenylcyclopropenone (DPC). The receptors were gathered from a young woman with alopecia areata. Some clones in this sample may be carry-over from other donors' samples. CDR3s include the opening cysteine and the closing phenylalanine or tryptophan. Fields, in order: CDR3 protein, CDR3 DNA, V gene, D gene, J gene, clone size. A D gene is named only where the DNA matches it firmly. Not all rows give a size; the values are once, few, many and, for expanded clones, a class.

CASSKDNNQPQHF,TGTGCCAGCAGCAAGGACAACAATCAGCCCCAGCATTTT,TRBV7-3,NA,TRBJ1-5,few
CASRDKQGIMNTEAFF,TGTGCCAGCAGGGATAAACAGGGGATCATGAACACTGAAGCTTTCTTT,TRBV28,TRBD1,TRBJ1-1,many
CASSLVRGTYNEQFF,TGTGCCAGCAGCTTAGTTAGGGGAACCTACAATGAGCAGTTCTTC,TRBV13,NA,TRBJ2-1,few
CASSSDRGVLGDTEAFF,TGTGCCAGCAGCTCGGACAGGGGGGTGCTTGGGGACACTGAAGCTTTCTTT,TRBV7-9,TRBD1,TRBJ1-1,many
CASSIGGQGEFQETQYF,TGTGCCAGCAGCATAGGAGGACAGGGGGAGTTCCAAGAGACCCAGTACTTC,TRBV11-2,TRBD1,TRBJ2-5,many
CASSRFLAGGSTDTQYF,TGCGCCAGCAGTCGGTTTCTAGCGGGGGGAAGCACAGATACGCAGTATTTT,TRBV4-3,TRBD2,TRBJ2-3,NA
CASSSRPKQSEAFF,TGTGCCAGCAGCTCCCGGCCCAAACAGTCTGAAGCTTTCTTT,TRBV12-3/TRBV12-4,NA,TRBJ1-1,many
CSVEGITPYGYTF,TGCAGCGTTGAAGGAATAACGCCGTATGGCTACACCTTC,TRBV29-1,NA,TRBJ1-2,few
CASSDKGMSGNTIYF,TGTGCCAGCAGTGACAAGGGGATGTCTGGAAACACCATATATTTT,TRBV25-1,NA,TRBJ1-3,NA
CASSLGLAGRETQYF,TGTGCCAGCAGTTTAGGACTAGCGGGGAGAGAGACCCAGTACTTC,TRBV27,TRBD2,TRBJ2-5,NA
CATSSQGSGANVLTF,TGTGCCACCAGCAGCCAGGGCTCTGGGGCCAACGTCCTGACTTTC,TRBV15,NA,TRBJ2-6,NA
CAISEAGTSNEQFF,TGTGCCATCAGTGAGGCCGGGACTAGCAATGAGCAGTTCTTC,TRBV10-3,TRBD2,TRBJ2-1,many
CASSLGQGGNEKLFF,TGTGCCAGCAGCTTAGGACAGGGGGGCAATGAAAAACTGTTTTTT,TRBV7-2,TRBD1,TRBJ1-4,many
CVSSPGMNTEAFF,TGTGTCAGCAGTCCAGGAATGAACACTGAAGCTTTCTTT,TRBV28,NA,TRBJ1-1,NA
CASSLGLTSGQAFGNTQYF,TGTGCCAGCAGCTTAGGCCTAACTTCAGGGCAGGCATTCGGTAATACGCAGTATTTT,TRBV7-2,NA,TRBJ2-3,NA
CASSQAGSEQYF,TGTGCCAGCAGCCAAGCCGGCAGCGAGCAGTACTTC,TRBV3-1,NA,TRBJ2-7,many
CSTRKGSGTEAFF,TGCAGCACACGAAAAGGGTCGGGGACTGAAGCTTTCTTT,TRBV29-1,NA,TRBJ1-1,many
CSARKQELIPPNYGYTF,TGCAGTGCTAGAAAGCAAGAGTTGATTCCCCCTAACTATGGCTACACCTTC,TRBV20-1,NA,TRBJ1-2,many
CATGRGTYNSPLHF,TGTGCCACCGGCCGAGGGACCTATAATTCACCCCTCCACTTT,TRBV6-2/TRBV6-3,NA,TRBJ1-6,many
CAAQGATNEKLFF,TGTGCCGCCCAGGGTGCAACTAATGAAAAACTGTTTTTT,TRBV27,NA,TRBJ1-4,NA